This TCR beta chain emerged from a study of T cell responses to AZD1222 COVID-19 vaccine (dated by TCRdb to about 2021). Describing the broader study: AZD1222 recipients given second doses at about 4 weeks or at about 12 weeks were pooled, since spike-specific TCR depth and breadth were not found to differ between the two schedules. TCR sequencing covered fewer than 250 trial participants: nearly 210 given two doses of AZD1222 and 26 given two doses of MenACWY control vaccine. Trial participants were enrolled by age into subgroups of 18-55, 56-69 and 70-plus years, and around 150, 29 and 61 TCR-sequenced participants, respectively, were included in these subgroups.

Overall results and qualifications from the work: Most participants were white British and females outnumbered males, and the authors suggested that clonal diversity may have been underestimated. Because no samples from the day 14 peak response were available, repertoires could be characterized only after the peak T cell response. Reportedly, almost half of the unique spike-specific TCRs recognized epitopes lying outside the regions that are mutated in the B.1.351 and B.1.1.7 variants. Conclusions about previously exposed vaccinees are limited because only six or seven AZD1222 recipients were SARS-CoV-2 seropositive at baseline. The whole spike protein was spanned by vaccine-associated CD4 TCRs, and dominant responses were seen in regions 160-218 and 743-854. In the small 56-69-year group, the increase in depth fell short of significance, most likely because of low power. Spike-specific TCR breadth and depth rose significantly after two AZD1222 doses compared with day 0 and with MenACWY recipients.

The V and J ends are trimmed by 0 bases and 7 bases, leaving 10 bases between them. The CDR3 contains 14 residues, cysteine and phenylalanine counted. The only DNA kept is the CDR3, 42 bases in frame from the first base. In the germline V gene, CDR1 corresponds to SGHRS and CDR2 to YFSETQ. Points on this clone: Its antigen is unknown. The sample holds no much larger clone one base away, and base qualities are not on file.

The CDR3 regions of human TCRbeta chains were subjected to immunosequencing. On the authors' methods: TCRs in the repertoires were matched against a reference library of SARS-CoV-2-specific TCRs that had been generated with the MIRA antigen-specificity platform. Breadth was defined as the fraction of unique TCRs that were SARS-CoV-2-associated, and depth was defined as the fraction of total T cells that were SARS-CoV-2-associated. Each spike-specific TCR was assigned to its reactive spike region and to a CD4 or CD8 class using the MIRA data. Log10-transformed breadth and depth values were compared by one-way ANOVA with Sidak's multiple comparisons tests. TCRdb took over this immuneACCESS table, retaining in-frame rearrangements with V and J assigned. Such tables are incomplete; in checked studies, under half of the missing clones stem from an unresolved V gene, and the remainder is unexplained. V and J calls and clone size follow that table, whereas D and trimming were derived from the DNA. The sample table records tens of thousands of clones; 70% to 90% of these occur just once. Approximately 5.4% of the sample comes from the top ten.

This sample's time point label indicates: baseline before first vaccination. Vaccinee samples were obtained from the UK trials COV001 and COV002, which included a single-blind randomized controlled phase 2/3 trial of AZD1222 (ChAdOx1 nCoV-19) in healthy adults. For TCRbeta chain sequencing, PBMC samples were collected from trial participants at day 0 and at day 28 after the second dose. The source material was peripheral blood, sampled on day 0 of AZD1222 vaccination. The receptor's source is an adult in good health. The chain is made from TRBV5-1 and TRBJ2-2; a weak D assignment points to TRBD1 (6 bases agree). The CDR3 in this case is CASSLDRAGGELFF. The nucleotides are TGCGCCAGCAGCTTGGACAGGGCCGGCGGGGAGCTGTTTTTT.